The 23 T cell receptor beta chains given below trace back to one sample, sequenced in a study of cytomegalovirus exposure and HLA in healthy donors. In the PCR, 60 Vbeta and 13 Jbeta primers were used. Profiling relied on immunoSEQ multiplex PCR, and the TCRdb table lists in-frame clones only, not all of them. This sample yields over 100,000 clones, of which 69% are seen a single time; about 5.5% belongs to the top ten. Specimen: PBMCs. These receptors were obtained from a woman aged 70-85 years in good health and CMV-seropositive.

The chain uses TRBV7-9 and TRBJ1-5; 7 nucleotides agree with TRBD1. The CDR3 runs to 14 residues. V lost 1 base and J lost 6; bases outside the gene matches: 3. CDR1 SEHNR and CDR2 FQNEAQ come from the germline V gene (reference sequence). CDR3 region: CASSLVGGTQPQHF. In DNA, the CDR3 is TGTGCCAGCAGCTTAGTAGGGGGCACTCAGCCCCAGCATTTT.

The rearrangement uses TRBV19 and TRBJ1-2, with D possibly matching TRBD1 (6 bases). Per germline, CDR1 LNHDA and CDR2 SQIVND (reference sequence). Trimming removed 5 bases from V and 2 bases from J, with 24 bases in between. The length of the CDR3 is 18 residues. The CDR3 is CASSSVPLIFRGNYGYTF. CDR3 sequence (DNA): TGTGCCAGTAGTTCCGTACCACTCATCTTCAGGGGAAACTATGGCTACACCTTC.

The rearrangement links TRBV30 to TRBJ1-1; a weak D match, TRBD1 (5 bases). Germline-derived CDR1 and CDR2 are GTSNPN and SVGIG (reference sequence). The CDR3 covers 10 residues. Trimming took 7 bases from V and 10 from J, leaving 13 bases between them. The DNA for the CDR3 is TGTGCCTTCCAAGCGACAGTAGCTTTCTTT. It yields the protein CAFQATVAFF.

The chain links TRBV2 to TRBJ1-4; D is unresolved. The germline CDR1 and CDR2 sequences are SNHLY and FYNNEI. The CDR3 spans 15 residues. Trimming shortened V by 3 bases and J by 6 bases, and 14 bases separated the two germline ends. The CDR3 region is CASSELGVVYEKLFF. The CDR3 bases are TGTGCCAGCAGTGAGCTCGGAGTGGTGTATGAAAAACTGTTTTTT.

The chain carries TRBV6-5 and TRBJ1-3; D unclear. Trimming shortened V by 5 bases and J by 0 bases, and 11 bases separated the two germline ends. The CDR3 totals 15 residues. Germline V gene lookup returns CDR1 MNHEY and CDR2 SVGAGI. CDR3 nucleotides: TGTGCCAGCAGTCGAGACGGACTCTCTGGAAACACCATATATTTT. The encoded protein is CASSRDGLSGNTIYF.

This clone occurred once. This chain uses TRBV12-5 with TRBJ1-2, with 7 bases identical to TRBD1. Germline V gene sequence: CDR1 LGHNT, CDR2 FRNRAP. With 5 bases clipped from V and 7 bases from J, the junction kept 7 bases outside the gene matches. The CDR3 is made up of 13 amino acids. Here the CDR3 reads CASGVTGTVGYTF. The CDR3 nucleotides are TGTGCTAGTGGTGTAACCGGGACAGTTGGCTACACCTTC.

The chain carries TRBV7-2 and TRBJ1-5; the D gene is possibly TRBD1 (5 bases). Germline CDR1 reads SGHTA; CDR2 reads FQGNSA. V was clipped by 4 bases and J by 8 bases, with 18 bases between them. CDR3 size: 15 residues. This CDR3 is CASSSEAIWGEPQHF. In nucleotides, the CDR3 is TGTGCCAGCAGCTCGGAGGCGATCTGGGGGGAGCCCCAGCATTTT.

This chain uses TRBV6-5 with TRBJ1-3; D unresolved. The CDR3 is 12 amino acids. Germline assignment: CDR1 MNHEY and CDR2 SVGAGI. V was cut by 4 bases and J by 2 bases, with 3 bases left in between. The CDR3 DNA reads as TGTGCCAGCAGTTCCGCTGGAAACACCATATATTTT. It codes for CASSSAGNTIYF.

The CDR3 reads CAIKTQETQYF. CDR3 bases: TGTGCCATCAAGACTCAAGAGACCCAGTACTTC. This sequence joins TRBV10-3 and TRBJ2-5, with D unresolved. In germline, CDR1 is ENHRY, CDR2 SYGVKD. V was trimmed by 7 bases and J by 2 bases, leaving 5 bases between them. The CDR3 runs to 11 residues.

V is TRBV4-3 and J is TRBJ2-1; D perhaps matches TRBD2 (6 bases). The V end lost 0 bases, the J end lost 0 bases, and 9 bases lay between the germline ends. This CDR3 is 16 amino acids long. In germline, CDR1 is LGHNA, CDR2 YSLEER. The CDR3 loop is CASSQEAGSSYNEQFF. Written as DNA, the CDR3 is TGCGCCAGCAGCCAAGAGGCCGGGAGCTCCTACAATGAGCAGTTCTTC.

The chain combines TRBV4-2 with TRBJ2-1, with 8 bases that match TRBD2. The V gene's germline CDR1 is LGHNA and CDR2 YNFKEQ. V lost 0 bases, J lost 8 bases, and 12 bases stayed unmatched. This CDR3 region has 17 residues. The CDR3 DNA is TGTGCCAGCAGCCAAGATCCAGCGGGGGCCCTGGTTGATGAGCAGTTCTTC. It is translated as CASSQDPAGALVDEQFF.

J is TRBJ1-2 and V is TRBV5-1; perhaps TRBD1 as D (6 bases). There are 12 residues in the CDR3. The V gene's germline CDR1 is SGHRS and CDR2 YFSETQ. Deletions cut 10 bases from V and 3 bases from J, with 13 bases between. The CDR3 reads CAVRKGDYGYTF. The CDR3 bases are TGCGCCGTAAGAAAGGGGGACTATGGCTACACCTTC.

The gene calls are TRBV7-2 and TRBJ1-1; D uncertain. Between the trimmed V and J ends, which lost 1 base and 0 bases, there was a span of 3 bases. Germline V lookup: CDR1 SGHTA, CDR2 FQGNSA. This CDR3 is 13 amino acids long. As DNA, the CDR3 is TGTGCCAGCAGCTTAGTCATGAACACTGAAGCTTTCTTT. The encoded protein is CASSLVMNTEAFF. Full variable domain (missing parts from reference TRBV7-2 and TRBJ1-1): GAGVSQSPSNKVTEKGKDVELRCDPISGHTALYWYRQSLGQGLEFLIYFQGNSAPDKSGLPSDRFSAERTGGSVSTLTIQRTQQEDSAVYLCASSLVMNTEAFFGQGTRLTVV.

CDR3 nucleotide sequence: TGTGCCAGCAGCGTATCGTCAGGGACTGGGGCCAACGTCCTGACTTTC. Its translation: CASSVSSGTGANVLTF. The chain recombines TRBV9 with TRBJ2-6, with D perhaps matching TRBD1 (5 bases). The CDR3 is 16 amino acids. Germline V CDR1 and CDR2: SGDLS, YYNGEE. The V and J ends lost 1 base and 2 bases respectively, with 10 bases between them. Together with reference TRBV9 and TRBJ2-6, the CDR3 gives the full variable domain: DSGVTQTPKHLITATGQRVTLRCSPRSGDLSVYWYQQSLDQGLQFLIQYYNGEERAKGNILERFSAQQFPDLHSELNLSSLELGDSALYFCASSVSSGTGANVLTFGAGSRLTVL.

The gene calls are TRBV6-5 and TRBJ1-5, with TRBD1 matching 7 bases. The CDR3 extends over 13 amino acids. The germline gives CDR1 MNHEY, CDR2 SVGAGI. V shed 7 bases and J 4 bases; nucleotides not matched to a gene: 4. In DNA, the CDR3 is TGTGCCAGCAATGCAGGGGGGAATCAGCCCCAGCATTTT. Its protein product is CASNAGGNQPQHF.

In this sample, this clone turned up a few times. V usage is TRBV5-4 and J usage is TRBJ2-2, with 8 bases aligning to TRBD1. V lost 2 bases and J lost 7; bases outside the gene matches: 10. Germline loops: CDR1 SGHNT, CDR2 YYREEE (reference sequence). The CDR3 spans 16 residues. Here the CDR3 reads CASSLNSRGPGGELFF. The CDR3 DNA reads as TGTGCCAGCAGCTTAAATTCCAGGGGGCCGGGCGGGGAGCTGTTTTTT.

This clone was seen a handful of times. This chain uses TRBV6-6 with TRBJ1-1, with D unclear. Per the germline V gene, CDR1 is MNHNY and CDR2 is SVGAGI (reference sequence). This CDR3 is built from 14 residues. V lost 0 bases to trimming and J lost 1 base, with 6 bases between them. The CDR3 reads CASSYSPGNTEAFF. Here the CDR3 DNA reads TGTGCCAGCAGTTACTCCCCAGGGAACACTGAAGCTTTCTTT.

This rearrangement joins TRBV13 to TRBJ2-1; 11 bases align to TRBD2. The CDR3 length is 15 residues. The germline V gene encodes CDR1 PRHDT and CDR2 FYEKMQ (reference sequence). V was pared by 4 bases and J by 5 bases, with 4 bases of the junction left unmatched. CDR3 nucleotide sequence: TGTGCCAGCAGCTCGACTAGCGGGGACCACAATGAGCAGTTCTTC. Its protein is CASSSTSGDHNEQFF.

This clone was counted only a few times. The rearrangement uses TRBV30 and TRBJ1-1; tentative D call: TRBD1 (6 bases). The CDR3 is 11 amino acids. Trimming shortened V by 5 bases and J by 11 bases, and 15 bases separated the two germline ends. CDR1 and CDR2 (germline): GTSNPN, SVGIG (reference sequence). The CDR3 loop reads CAWDDTGTAFF. The CDR3 bases are TGTGCCTGGGATGATACAGGGACGGCTTTCTTT.

V and J are TRBV15 and TRBJ1-1; D is unresolved. Looked up from germline, CDR1 is LNHNV and CDR2 is YYDKDF (reference sequence). The CDR3 covers 15 residues. Trimming pared 0 bases from V and 4 bases from J, leaving 12 bases between. CDR3 loop: CATSRDRRVTTEAFF. CDR3 DNA sequence: TGTGCCACCAGCAGAGATAGGCGGGTGACCACTGAAGCTTTCTTT.

This rearrangement joins TRBV5-4 to TRBJ2-1; 8 positions agree with TRBD1. J gave up 6 bases and V 0 bases, and 5 bases lay outside the gene matches. Germline loops: CDR1 SGHNT, CDR2 YYREEE (reference sequence). This CDR3 is 15 amino acids long. The CDR3 here is CASSLGRGQGNEQFF. The CDR3 bases are TGTGCCAGCAGCTTGGGCAGGGGGCAGGGCAATGAGCAGTTCTTC.

The chain uses TRBV7-9 and TRBJ2-1; D not resolved. Trimming took off 5 bases at V and 7 bases at J, with 18 bases between the two ends. This CDR3 is built from 15 residues. From germline, CDR1 is SEHNR and CDR2 FQNEAQ (reference sequence). The CDR3 reads CASSPGPGEKNEQFF. The DNA for the CDR3 is TGTGCCAGCAGCCCGGGTCCCGGAGAGAAGAATGAGCAGTTCTTC.

The chain links TRBV6-5 to TRBJ1-6; the D is unclear. The CDR3 contains 15 residues. V was cut by 6 bases and J by 5 bases, with 14 bases left in between. CDR1 and CDR2 (germline): MNHEY, SVGAGI. The CDR3 region has the DNA TGTGCCAGCAGACGCCCGGGATTTGATAATTCACCCCTCCACTTT. Protein sequence: CASRRPGFDNSPLHF.